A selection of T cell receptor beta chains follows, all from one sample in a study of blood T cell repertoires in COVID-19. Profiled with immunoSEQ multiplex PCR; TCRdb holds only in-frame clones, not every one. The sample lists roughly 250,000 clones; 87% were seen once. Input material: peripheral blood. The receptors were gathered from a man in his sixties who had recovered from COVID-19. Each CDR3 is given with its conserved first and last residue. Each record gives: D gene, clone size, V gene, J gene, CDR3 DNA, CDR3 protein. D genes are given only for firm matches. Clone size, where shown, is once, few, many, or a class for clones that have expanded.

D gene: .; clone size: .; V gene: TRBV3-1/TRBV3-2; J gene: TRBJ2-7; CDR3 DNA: TGTGCCAGCAGCGGAGGTGGACAGTCCTACGAGCAGTACTTC; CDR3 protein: CASSGGGQSYEQYF
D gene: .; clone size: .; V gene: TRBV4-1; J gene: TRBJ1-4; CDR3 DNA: TGCGCCAGCAGCCAAGACTCAGGGGCGGTTGGTGAAAAACTGTTTTTT; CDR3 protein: CASSQDSGAVGEKLFF
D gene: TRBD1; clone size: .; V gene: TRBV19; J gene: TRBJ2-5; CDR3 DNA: TGTGCCAGTAGAATCGGGACAGGGTACCAAGAGACCCAGTACTTC; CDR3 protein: CASRIGTGYQETQYF
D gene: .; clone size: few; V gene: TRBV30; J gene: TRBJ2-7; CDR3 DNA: TGTGCCTGGAGTGTATTGGAGGATGAGAACGAGCAGTACTTC; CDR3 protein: CAWSVLEDENEQYF
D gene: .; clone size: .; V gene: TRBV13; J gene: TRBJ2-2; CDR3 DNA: TGTGCCAGCAGTTCGGTCGCGAACACCGGGGAGCTGTTTTTT; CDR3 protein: CASSSVANTGELFF
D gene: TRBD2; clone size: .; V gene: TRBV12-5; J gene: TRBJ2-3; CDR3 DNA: TGTGCTAGTGGTTTGAAACTAGCGGGGGCTCGGGGCACAGATACGCAGTATTTT; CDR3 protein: CASGLKLAGARGTDTQYF
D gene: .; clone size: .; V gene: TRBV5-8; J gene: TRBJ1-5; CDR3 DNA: TGTGCCAGCAGTTTTGCAGGGGTGAGCAATCAGCCCCAGCATTTT; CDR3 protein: CASSFAGVSNQPQHF
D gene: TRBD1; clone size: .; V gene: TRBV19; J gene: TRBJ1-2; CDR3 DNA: TGTGCCAGTAGTTCCCGAGCGGGGACAGGCATAACTAACTATGGCTACACCTTC; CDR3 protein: CASSSRAGTGITNYGYTF
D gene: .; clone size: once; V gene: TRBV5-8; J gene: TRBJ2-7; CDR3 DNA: TGTGCCAGCAGCTTGTTATATCCGAGCTCCTACGAGCAGTACTTC; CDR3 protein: CASSLLYPSSYEQYF
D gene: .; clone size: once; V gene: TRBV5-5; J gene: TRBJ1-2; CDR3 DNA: TGTGCCAGCAGTCCAGACGGAGCGGGTGGCTACACCTTC; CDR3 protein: CASSPDGAGGYTF
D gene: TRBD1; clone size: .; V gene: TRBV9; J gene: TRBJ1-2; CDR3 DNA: TGTGCCAGCACTGGCGGACAGGGAAACTATGGCTACACCTTC; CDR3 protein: CASTGGQGNYGYTF
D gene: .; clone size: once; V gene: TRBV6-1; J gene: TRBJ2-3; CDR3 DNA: TGTGCCAGCAGTGAAGGCAGGCGAACGCAGTATTTT; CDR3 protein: CASSEGRRTQYF
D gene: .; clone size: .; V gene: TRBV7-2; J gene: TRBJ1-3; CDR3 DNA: TGTGCCAGCAGCTTACTCTCTGGAAACACCATATATTTT; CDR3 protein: CASSLLSGNTIYF
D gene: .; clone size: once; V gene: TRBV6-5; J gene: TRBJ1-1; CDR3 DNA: TGTGCCAGCAGTTACTCGATACCCGGGTACGCTTTCTTT; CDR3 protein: CASSYSIPGYAFF
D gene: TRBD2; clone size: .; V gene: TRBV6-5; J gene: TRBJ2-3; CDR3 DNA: TGTGCCAGCGTCTTCTCTAGCGGGAGCACAGATACGCAGTATTTT; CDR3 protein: CASVFSSGSTDTQYF
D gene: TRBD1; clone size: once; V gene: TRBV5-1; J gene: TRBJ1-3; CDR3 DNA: TGCGCCAGCAGCCCGCTGACAGGGGGCGGAAACACCATATATTTT; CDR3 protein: CASSPLTGGGNTIYF
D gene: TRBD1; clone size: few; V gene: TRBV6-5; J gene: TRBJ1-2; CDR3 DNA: TGTGCCAGCAGTTACGTACAGGGGGGGAACTATGGCTACACCTTC; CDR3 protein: CASSYVQGGNYGYTF
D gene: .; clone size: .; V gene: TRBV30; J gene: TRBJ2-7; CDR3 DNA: TGTGCCTGGAGTACTAAGGGGGGGGGCAGGACAAATTACGAGCAGTACTTC; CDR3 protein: CAWSTKGGGRTNYEQYF
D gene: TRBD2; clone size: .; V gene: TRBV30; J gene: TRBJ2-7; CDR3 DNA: TGTGCCTGGAGTGCACGGGGGGGCCTCCACGAGCAGTACTTC; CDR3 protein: CAWSARGGLHEQYF
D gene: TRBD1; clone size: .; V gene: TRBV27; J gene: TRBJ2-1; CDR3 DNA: TGTGCCAGCAGGGGGATTAGACAGGGGGACAATGAGCAGTTCTTC; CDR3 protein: CASRGIRQGDNEQFF
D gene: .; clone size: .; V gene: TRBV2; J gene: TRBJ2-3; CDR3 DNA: TGTGCCAGCAGCAGGTCAGATACGCAGTATTTT; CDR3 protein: CASSRSDTQYF
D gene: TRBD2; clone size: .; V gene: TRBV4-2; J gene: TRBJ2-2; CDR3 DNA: TGTGCCAGCAGCCAAGAGCAACTAGCGGGGGATGGCGGGGAGCTGTTTTTT; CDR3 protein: CASSQEQLAGDGGELFF
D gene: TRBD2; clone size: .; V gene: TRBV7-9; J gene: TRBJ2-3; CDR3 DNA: TGTGCCAGCAGCTTAAGCGGGGCGGCAGATACGCAGTATTTT; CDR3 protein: CASSLSGAADTQYF
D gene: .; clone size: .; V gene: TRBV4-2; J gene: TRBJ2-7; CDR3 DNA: TGTGCCAGCAGCCAAGCCCTTGACAGGATTTACTACGAGCAGTACTTC; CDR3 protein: CASSQALDRIYYEQYF